The TCR beta chain under discussion was sequenced for a study of shared clonotypes between healthy human individuals. Findings and limits, study-wide: Researchers found naive subsets generally carried larger estimated richness than memory subsets. Despite large depth, sorted-subset datasets appeared incompletely sequenced.

Clones were read by immunoSEQ multiplex PCR, and TCRdb kept only the in-frame ones, dropping some. The sample has about 2 million clones, approximately 94% seen once. Only CD45RO-negative cells positively selected for CCR7 counted as naive CD8 cells, so terminally differentiated effector memory CD45RA+ cells were excluded. Worth noting for this clone: Its antigen remains unknown.

Trimming took off 2 bases at V and 6 bases at J, with 10 bases between the two ends. The CDR3 totals 13 residues. CDR1 GTSNPN and CDR2 SVGIG come from the germline V gene (reference sequence). Sequencing was performed on naive CD8+ T cells sorted from blood. The J gene is TRBJ2-2, the V gene TRBV30, with unresolved D. The sequence came from a man aged 18 to 30 in good health. As DNA, the CDR3 is TGTGCCTGGAGTAACAGCCGGTCCGGGGAGCTGTTTTTT. Residues: CAWSNSRSGELFF. The full variable domain, in which reference TRBV30 and TRBJ2-2 provide the parts outside the CDR3, is SQTIHQWPATLVQPVGSPLSLECTVEGTSNPNLYWYRQAAGRGLQLLFYSVGIGQISSEVPQNLSASRPQDRQFILSSKKLLLSDSGFYLCAWSNSRSGELFFGEGSRLTVL.